These 15 T cell receptor beta chains originate from one sample sequenced in a study of blood T cell repertoires in COVID-19 (dated by TCRdb to 2018 to 2021). Receptor amplification or capture employed the immunoSEQ multiplex PCR assay. TCRdb took over this immuneACCESS table, retaining in-frame rearrangements with V and J assigned. Such tables are incomplete; in checked studies, under half of the missing clones stem from an unresolved V gene, and the remainder is unexplained. The sample table shows about 400,000 clones, and around 90% are seen once. The ten largest clones take up around 1.9% of the sample. Sequenced input: PBMCs or T cells enriched from blood (not recorded which). These receptors were taken from a woman in her 40s with acute COVID-19.

The sample holds one count of this clone. This chain connects TRBV2 to TRBJ1-4, with 8 bases fitting TRBD1. CDR1 is SNHLY and CDR2 is FYNNEI in the germline V gene. CDR3 size: 15 residues. With V trimmed by 4 bases and J by 5 bases, 6 bases remained unmatched. CDR3 coding DNA: TGTGCCAGCAGTGCTGGACAGGGCGTCAATGAAAAACTGTTTTTT. This encodes CASSAGQGVNEKLFF.

V and J are TRBV5-1 and TRBJ2-5; possible D gene TRBD1, 5 bases. V dropped 4 bases and J dropped 3 bases, with 10 bases sitting between them. Germline CDR1 SGHRS, CDR2 YFSETQ. This CDR3 region has 13 residues. The CDR3 reads CASSPTDKETQYF. Here the CDR3 DNA reads TGCGCCAGCAGCCCGACAGACAAAGAGACCCAGTACTTC.

This clone appeared a few times. The genes are TRBV5-1 and TRBJ2-1; maybe TRBD1 (6 bases). CDR3 length equals 17 residues. V lost 0 bases and J 5 bases, leaving 18 bases between the germline ends. Germline V CDR1 and CDR2: SGHRS, YFSETQ. For the CDR3, the DNA is TGCGCCAGCAGCTTGGCGCCTGGTCGGACAGCTAACAATGAGCAGTTCTTC. Protein product: CASSLAPGRTANNEQFF.

The chain couples TRBV5-1 to TRBJ2-7, with D unclear. Germline V gene data show CDR1 as SGHRS and CDR2 as YFSETQ. The germline V and J ends were trimmed by 0 bases and 0 bases, with 10 bases remaining between them. The CDR3 extends over 15 amino acids. The DNA for the CDR3 is TGCGCCAGCAGCTTGGAGGCAGGCGCCTCCTACGAGCAGTACTTC. It codes for CASSLEAGASYEQYF.

A single count supports this clone. For the CDR3, the DNA is TGTGCCAGTAGTCCCCGGGGTAGCGGGGGGATCGCCGGGGAGCTGTTTTTT. This encodes CASSPRGSGGIAGELFF. The genes are TRBV19 and TRBJ2-2; 10 positions match TRBD2. Germline V gene data show CDR1 as LNHDA and CDR2 as SQIVND (reference sequence). CDR3 size: 17 residues. The ends lost 5 bases at V and 6 bases at J; junction bases unmatched: 12.

The CDR3 is CASSHPGGARYGYTF. The CDR3 region has the DNA TGTGCCAGCAGCCACCCAGGGGGCGCGAGGTATGGCTACACCTTC. V and J are TRBV2 and TRBJ1-2; 8 nucleotides agree with TRBD1. The CDR3 spans 15 residues. Germline assignment: CDR1 SNHLY and CDR2 FYNNEI. V lost 6 bases to trimming and J lost 5 bases; unmatched junction nucleotides: 11.

This chain uses TRBV12-5 with TRBJ1-1, with 9 bases that match TRBD1. Germline V gives CDR1 LGHNT, CDR2 FRNRAP. The V segment lost 1 base and the J segment 4 bases; nucleotides outside the gene matches: 4. The CDR3 extends over 15 amino acids. The CDR3 bases are TGTGCTAGTGGTTTGGGACAGGGGGGGCTCACTGAAGCTTTCTTT. The encoded protein is CASGLGQGGLTEAFF.

V is TRBV5-1 and J is TRBJ2-7; tentative D call: TRBD1 (5 bases). The ends were cut back, 0 bases at V and 5 bases at J, with 12 bases in the middle. CDR3 length equals 14 residues. The germline gives CDR1 SGHRS, CDR2 YFSETQ. The CDR3 sequence is CASSLGQGVDEQYF. The CDR3 DNA is TGCGCCAGCAGCTTGGGGCAGGGCGTCGACGAGCAGTACTTC.

The V gene is TRBV3-1 (or the pseudogene TRBV3-2), the J gene TRBJ1-5; D gene ambiguous. Trimming shortened V by 2 bases and J by 2 bases, and 13 bases separated the two germline ends. Germline CDR1 is LGHDT and CDR2 is YNNKEL (reference sequence). The CDR3 spans 16 residues. CDR3 loop: CASSQSAVGGNQPQHF. DNA of the CDR3: TGTGCCAGCAGCCAAAGTGCCGTAGGAGGCAATCAGCCCCAGCATTTT.

The V call is TRBV13, the J call TRBJ2-1, with D possibly TRBD2 on 5 matching bases. Per the germline V gene, CDR1 is PRHDT and CDR2 is FYEKMQ (reference sequence). The CDR3 spans 15 residues. V was clipped by 1 base and J by 4 bases, with 11 bases between them. CDR3: CASSLDPSLYNEQFF. In nucleotides, the CDR3 is TGTGCCAGCAGCTTAGACCCTAGCTTATACAATGAGCAGTTCTTC. The entire variable domain, with the rest obtained from reference TRBV13 and TRBJ2-1, is as follows: AAGVIQSPRHLIKEKRETATLKCYPIPRHDTVYWYQQGPGQDPQFLISFYEKMQSDKGSIPDRFSAQQFSDYHSELNMSSLELGDSALYFCASSLDPSLYNEQFFGPGTRLTVL.

J is TRBJ1-5 and V is TRBV11-2, with TRBD1 matching over 8 bases. The CDR3 is 12 amino acids. Germline CDR1 reads SGHAT; CDR2 reads FQNNGV. J lost 9 bases, V lost 3 bases, and 1 base had no gene match. The CDR3: CASSFGQGPQHF. CDR3 in DNA: TGTGCCAGCAGCTTCGGACAGGGGCCCCAGCATTTT.

The chain uses TRBV13 and TRBJ2-5; D is unclear. Trimming left V 5 bases short and J 0 bases short, with 7 bases between. Germline loops: CDR1 PRHDT, CDR2 FYEKMQ (reference sequence). The CDR3 length is 13 residues. Here the CDR3 reads CASSPIDQETQYF. The DNA for the CDR3 is TGTGCCAGCAGCCCCATAGACCAAGAGACCCAGTACTTC.

The chain couples TRBV29-1 to TRBJ1-1; 7 nucleotides match TRBD1. J lost 1 base, V lost 8 bases, and 7 bases had no gene match. The CDR3 contains 13 residues. The germline CDR1 and CDR2 sequences are SQVTM and ANQGSEA. As DNA, the CDR3 is TGCAGCTTTACCGGGACAGAGAACACTGAAGCTTTCTTT. Residues: CSFTGTENTEAFF.

The rearrangement uses TRBV6-4 and TRBJ2-1; D is possibly TRBD2 (6 bases). Germline CDR1 MRHNA, CDR2 SNTAGT. This CDR3 spans 16 amino acids. The V gene lost 2 bases and the J gene lost 8 bases, with 19 bases spanning the gap. CDR3: CASSDGRLGIIDEQFF. For the CDR3, the DNA is TGTGCCAGCAGTGACGGTCGACTAGGGATTATCGATGAGCAGTTCTTC.

V gene TRBV2 combines with J gene TRBJ2-4; TRBD2 matches at 7 bases. CDR3 size: 16 residues. Per the germline V gene, CDR1 is SNHLY and CDR2 is FYNNEI. Trimming removed 2 bases from V and 1 base from J; junction bases left unmatched: 5. The CDR3 nucleotides are TGTGCCAGCAGTGAACTGGTCGGGGGGGCCAAAAACATTCAGTACTTC. This codes for CASSELVGGAKNIQYF.